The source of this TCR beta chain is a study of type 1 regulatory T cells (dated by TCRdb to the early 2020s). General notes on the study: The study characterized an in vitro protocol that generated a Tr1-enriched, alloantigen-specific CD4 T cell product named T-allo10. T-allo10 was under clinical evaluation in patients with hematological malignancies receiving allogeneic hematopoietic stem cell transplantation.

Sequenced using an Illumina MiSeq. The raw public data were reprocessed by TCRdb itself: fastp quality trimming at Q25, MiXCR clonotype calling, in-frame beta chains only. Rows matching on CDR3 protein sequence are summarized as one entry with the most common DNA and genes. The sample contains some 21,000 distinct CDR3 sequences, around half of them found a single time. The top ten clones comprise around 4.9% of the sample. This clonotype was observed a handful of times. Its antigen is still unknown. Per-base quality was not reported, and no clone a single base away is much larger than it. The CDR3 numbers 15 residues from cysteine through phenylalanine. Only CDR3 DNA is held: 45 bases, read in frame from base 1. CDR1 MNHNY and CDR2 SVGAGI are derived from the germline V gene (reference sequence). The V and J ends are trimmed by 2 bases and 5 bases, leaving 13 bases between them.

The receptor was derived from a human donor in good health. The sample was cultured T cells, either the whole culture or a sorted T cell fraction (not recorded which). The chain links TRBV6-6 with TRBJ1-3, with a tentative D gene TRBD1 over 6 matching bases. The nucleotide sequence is TGTGCCAGCAGTTACCCGACAGGTCCCAGAAACACCATATATTTT. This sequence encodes CASSYPTGPRNTIYF.